This TCR beta chain was obtained from a study of blood T cell repertoires in COVID-19. Method: immunoSEQ multiplex PCR; TCRdb's copy keeps in-frame clones and lacks some. Among 110,000 to 150,000 clones, around 84% were seen once, and the ten largest hold more than 8.5%. CDR3 length: 20 residues. Germline CDR1 reads LGHNA; CDR2 reads YSLEER. V dropped 0 bases and J dropped 1; count of bases not matched to a gene: 12. The sequenced sample was peripheral blood. The sequence came from a man aged 60 to 69 with active or convalescent COVID-19. The gene calls are TRBV4-3 and TRBJ2-3; 11 nucleotides align to TRBD2. The CDR3 bases are TGCGCCAGCAGCCAAGAGGTCCCGTCAGGGACTAGCGGTGGCACAGATACGCAGTATTTT. Its protein product is CASSQEVPSGTSGGTDTQYF.